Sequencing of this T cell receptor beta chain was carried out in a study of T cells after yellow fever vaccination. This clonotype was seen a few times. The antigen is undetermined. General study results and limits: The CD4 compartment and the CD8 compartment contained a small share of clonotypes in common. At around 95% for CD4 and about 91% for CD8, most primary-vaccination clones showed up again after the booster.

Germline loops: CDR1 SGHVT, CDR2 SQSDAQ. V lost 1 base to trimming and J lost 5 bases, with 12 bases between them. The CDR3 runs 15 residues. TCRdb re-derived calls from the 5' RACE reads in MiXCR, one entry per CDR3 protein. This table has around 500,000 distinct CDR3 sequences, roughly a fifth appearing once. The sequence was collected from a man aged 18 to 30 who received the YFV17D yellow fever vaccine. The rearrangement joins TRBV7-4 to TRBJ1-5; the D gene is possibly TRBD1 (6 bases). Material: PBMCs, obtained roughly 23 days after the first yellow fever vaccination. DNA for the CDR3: TGTGCCAGCAGCTTAGTGCGGGCAGGGGATCAGCCCCAGCATTTT. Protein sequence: CASSLVRAGDQPQHF.